This T cell receptor beta chain was sequenced in a study of CD8+ T cells in alopecia areata. Overall study: Oral tofacitinib (5 to 10 mg twice daily) was administered to treated patients. General study results and limits: It was observed that many expanded lesional clones persisted in scalp and blood during tofacitinib.

Regarding this clone: The antigen is not known.

The V segment lost 7 bases and the J segment 2 bases; nucleotides outside the gene matches: 7. The CDR3 totals 15 residues. Indicated treatment: oral pan-JAK inhibitor, 5-10 mg twice daily. cDNA prepared by RNA extraction and subsequent reverse transcription served as the template for sequencing. Measured with immunoSEQ multiplex PCR; TCRdb has only the in-frame clones, and not every one. Here the sample spans under 350,000 clones, roughly 60% being singletons. The sequence came from a human donor with alopecia areata. Here the sequenced sample was CD4+ T cells sorted from blood, taken at week 24, from a patient treated with tofacitinib. V is TRBV23-1 and J is TRBJ2-3; the match to TRBD1 covers 9 bases. TRBV23-1 is an open reading frame, and its role is uncertain. CDR3 in DNA: TGCGCCAGCACCCGAGGGGACAGGGACACAGATACGCAGTATTTT. This gives the protein CASTRGDRDTDTQYF.